Below are 7 T cell receptor beta chains sequenced from a single sample in a study of cytomegalovirus exposure and HLA in healthy donors. The PCR contained 60 Vbeta and 13 Jbeta primers. Here immunoSEQ multiplex PCR was the method, and the copy in TCRdb shows in-frame clones only, minus some. Of 110,000 or so clones in the sample, around 70% were seen once. Sample: PBMCs. All receptors come from a woman in her forties in good health and CMV-seropositive.

Here the CDR3 reads CASSLTRIADGSYNEQFF. The CDR3 region has the DNA TGCGCCAGCAGCCTCACTCGAATAGCGGACGGCTCCTACAATGAGCAGTTCTTC. The J gene is TRBJ2-1, the V gene TRBV5-1; tentatively, D is TRBD2 (6 bases). CDR3 size: 18 residues. Germline values: CDR1 SGHRS, CDR2 YFSETQ. The V and J ends lost 4 bases and 0 bases respectively, with 20 bases between them.

The chain joins TRBV30 to TRBJ2-3; D perhaps matches TRBD1 (5 bases). The CDR3 runs to 15 residues. The V end lost 2 bases, the J end lost 6 bases, and 18 bases lay between the germline ends. The germline gives CDR1 GTSNPN, CDR2 SVGIG (reference sequence). The CDR3 loop reads CAWSRLLGVSDTQYF. The CDR3 DNA follows: TGTGCCTGGAGTAGGTTGTTAGGGGTCTCGGATACGCAGTATTTT.

This clone occurred once. V and J are TRBV19 and TRBJ1-1; D is undetermined. The length of the CDR3 is 13 residues. Trimming shortened V by 7 bases and J by 1 base, and 10 bases separated the two germline ends. Germline assignment: CDR1 LNHDA and CDR2 SQIVND (reference sequence). For the CDR3, the DNA is TGTGCCAGTACCGCGCACGAGAACACTGAAGCTTTCTTT. It is translated as CASTAHENTEAFF.

This chain joins TRBV6-6 and TRBJ2-7; the D gene is possibly TRBD1 (6 bases). Germline V gene lookup returns CDR1 MNHNY and CDR2 SVGAGI (reference sequence). CDR3 length: 14 residues. Trimming left V 6 bases short and J 1 base short, with 13 bases between. CDR3 nucleotide sequence: TGTGCCAGCAGGTCAGGGGAAGGTTCCTACGAGCAGTACTTC. It translates to CASRSGEGSYEQYF.

The chain couples TRBV6-5 to TRBJ2-7; D uncertain. CDR3 length: 14 amino acids. V was cut by 4 bases and J by 2 bases, with 12 bases left in between. Germline values: CDR1 MNHEY, CDR2 SVGAGI. The CDR3 loop reads CASSFLTVTYEQYF. In DNA, the CDR3 is TGTGCCAGCAGTTTTCTTACAGTGACCTACGAGCAGTACTTC.

The chain recombines TRBV19 with TRBJ1-2; TRBD1 might be the D (6 bases). CDR1 is LNHDA and CDR2 is SQIVND in the germline V gene (reference sequence). The CDR3 runs 15 residues. V dropped 7 bases and J dropped 0 bases, with 15 bases sitting between them. The CDR3 spells CASNGGLEANYGYTF. The CDR3 DNA follows: TGTGCCAGTAACGGGGGGCTCGAAGCTAACTATGGCTACACCTTC.

The V gene is TRBV5-1, the J gene TRBJ2-5, with TRBD2 matching over 8 bases. The DNA end favors TRBJ2-7, so the J call may be wrong. CDR1 and CDR2 (germline): SGHRS, YFSETQ. This CDR3 has 14 residues. This chain's CDR3 is CASSSSGGSYEQYF. In nucleotides, the CDR3 is TGCGCCAGCAGCTCGAGCGGGGGCTCCTACGAGCAGTACTTC.